Listed below are T cell receptor beta chains from one sample, sequenced in a study of shared clonotypes between healthy human individuals. Using immunoSEQ multiplex PCR, the repertoire was profiled, and TCRdb retains in-frame clones only, with some absent. This table has about 1 million clones, about 74% appearing once. Specimen: memory CD4+ T cells sorted from blood. Source of these receptors: a man aged 18 to 30 in good health. Each CDR3 is given with its conserved first and last residue. A D gene is named only where the DNA matches it firmly. Expanded clones are given a class, and other clones once, few, many or no size at all.

V,D,size,J,length,CDR3,DNA
TRBV2,-,-,TRBJ2-7,14,CASSLPGASFEQYF,TGTGCCAGCAGTTTACCGGGAGCCTCTTTCGAGCAGTACTTC
TRBV11-2,TRBD1,-,TRBJ2-1,13,CASTRQGNNEQFF,TGTGCCAGCACTCGACAGGGAAACAATGAGCAGTTCTTC
TRBV7-2,TRBD1,-,TRBJ1-6,15,CASSLTGVGYSPLHF,TGTGCCAGCAGCTTGACAGGGGTCGGATATTCACCCCTCCACTTT
TRBV6-6,TRBD1,-,TRBJ1-2,14,CASSLGQGRDGYTF,TGTGCCAGCAGCCTCGGACAGGGAAGGGATGGCTACACCTTC
TRBV4-3,-,-,TRBJ2-3,15,CASSSSRAEGDTQYF,TGCGCCAGCAGCTCGTCAAGGGCTGAGGGAGATACGCAGTATTTT
TRBV30,-,-,TRBJ1-1,13,CAWSEMMNTEAFF,TGTGCCTGGAGTGAAATGATGAACACTGAAGCTTTCTTT
TRBV5-6,TRBD1,-,TRBJ1-6,14,CASTEQGRDSPLHF,TGTGCCAGCACCGAACAGGGGAGGGATTCACCCCTCCACTTT
TRBV10-3,TRBD2,-,TRBJ2-1,15,CAISGLAGLGNEQFF,TGTGCCATCAGTGGACTAGCGGGCCTAGGCAATGAGCAGTTCTTC
TRBV6-1,-,-,TRBJ2-2,16,CASSEVAGRGRGELFF,TGTGCCAGCAGTGAAGTGGCGGGAAGAGGTAGAGGGGAGCTGTTTTTT
TRBV19,TRBD1,few,TRBJ1-2,14,CASSGTGGASGYTF,TGTGCCAGTAGTGGGACAGGGGGCGCGTCTGGCTACACCTTC
TRBV28,TRBD1,-,TRBJ1-6,15,CATPGGQDPYSPLHF,TGTGCCACCCCAGGGGGGCAGGACCCGTATTCACCCCTCCACTTT
TRBV5-8,-,once,TRBJ1-4,15,CASSPGGRGNEKLFF,TGTGCCAGCAGCCCCGGGGGTAGGGGCAATGAAAAACTGTTTTTT
TRBV2,TRBD1,-,TRBJ2-3,16,CASRMGGQGATDTQYF,TGTGCCAGCAGGATGGGGGGACAGGGAGCAACAGATACGCAGTATTTT
TRBV7-9,-,-,TRBJ2-1,14,CASSLVGGHNEQFF,TGTGCCAGCAGCTTGGTGGGGGGCCATAATGAGCAGTTCTTC
TRBV6-6,-,-,TRBJ2-1,12,CASGRRADEQFF,TGTGCCAGCGGGCGCAGGGCGGATGAGCAGTTCTTC
TRBV19,-,-,TRBJ1-1,14,CASRDKGTAIRAFF,TGTGCCAGTAGAGATAAAGGGACCGCCATACGGGCTTTCTTT
TRBV5-1,-,-,TRBJ2-5,15,CASSLTNTGWETQYF,TGCGCCAGCAGCTTGACCAACACGGGCTGGGAGACCCAGTACTTC
TRBV27,-,-,TRBJ2-3,13,CASSSLDTDTQYF,TGTGCCAGCAGTTCCTTAGACACAGATACGCAGTATTTT
TRBV9,-,-,TRBJ2-2,12,CASSFRGGELFF,TGTGCCAGCAGCTTCCGTGGGGGGGAGCTGTTTTTT
TRBV10-3,TRBD1,few,TRBJ2-2,16,CAISTQTGMRPGELFF,TGTGCCATCAGTACGCAGACAGGGATGAGACCCGGGGAGCTGTTTTTT
TRBV28,-,few,TRBJ1-4,14,CASSLTGLREKLFF,TGTGCCAGCAGCCTAACAGGGCTTAGGGAAAAACTGTTTTTT
TRBV7-6,-,-,TRBJ1-5,14,CASSSDSYGQPQHF,TGTGCCAGCAGCTCGGACAGTTACGGTCAGCCCCAGCATTTT
TRBV5-1,TRBD1,-,TRBJ1-2,14,CASSPGQGAGGYTF,TGCGCCAGCAGCCCAGGACAGGGGGCCGGTGGCTACACCTTC
TRBV15,-,-,TRBJ1-2,15,CATSRVMGDLYGYTF,TGTGCCACCAGCAGAGTAATGGGAGATCTCTATGGCTACACCTTC
TRBV5-1,TRBD1,-,TRBJ2-5,15,CASSETGNLEETQYF,TGCGCCAGCAGCGAGACAGGGAATCTTGAAGAGACCCAGTACTTC
TRBV19,-,-,TRBJ1-2,13,CASSITVVNGYTF,TGTGCCAGTAGTATAACGGTGGTTAATGGCTACACCTTC
TRBV28,-,-,TRBJ1-3,14,CASSSPLSGNTIYF,TGTGCCAGCAGTTCCCCCCTAAGTGGAAACACCATATATTTT
TRBV5-4,-,few,TRBJ2-7,18,CASSLGSILRGDSYEQYF,TGTGCCAGCAGCTTGGGGTCAATATTGCGGGGAGACTCCTACGAGCAGTACTTC
TRBV5-3,-,many,TRBJ2-7,16,CARSCQHPPQGYEQYF,TGTGCCAGAAGCTGCCAGCACCCGCCCCAAGGGTACGAGCAGTACTTC
TRBV18,-,-,TRBJ1-6,15,CASSLRRDYNSPLHF,TGTGCCAGCTCCCTCCGGCGGGACTATAATTCACCCCTCCACTTT
TRBV7-9,-,-,TRBJ1-4,15,CASSFGQGPNEKLFF,TGTGCCAGCAGCTTTGGGCAGGGCCCTAATGAAAAACTGTTTTTT
TRBV30,-,-,TRBJ1-6,13,CAWSLQGNSPLHF,TGTGCCTGGTCTTTACAGGGTAACTCACCCCTCCACTTT
TRBV6-7,-,few,TRBJ1-2,15,CASSSHASGHYGYTF,TGTGCCAGCAGTTCTCATGCTTCAGGGCACTATGGCTACACCTTC
TRBV7-8,-,-,TRBJ2-7,14,CASSLSRASYEQYF,TGTGCCAGCAGCTTAAGCAGGGCGTCCTACGAGCAGTACTTC
TRBV5-4,-,once,TRBJ2-7,14,CASSRDSETYEQYF,TGTGCCAGCAGCAGGGACTCGGAAACCTACGAGCAGTACTTC
TRBV29-1,TRBD2,-,TRBJ2-1,17,CSVDTSGIPHYYNEQFF,TGCAGCGTTGACACTAGCGGGATTCCCCACTACTACAATGAGCAGTTCTTC
TRBV6-1,-,-,TRBJ2-5,13,CASSAAGKYGQYF,TGTGCCAGCAGTGCTGCAGGGAAGTATGGCCAGTACTTC
TRBV9,TRBD1,-,TRBJ2-5,15,CASSLSTGGVETQYF,TGTGCCAGCAGCTTATCGACAGGGGGCGTTGAGACCCAGTACTTC
TRBV7-9,TRBD1,once,TRBJ1-3,16,CASSFLTGGYGNTIYF,TGTGCCAGCAGCTTCCTGACAGGGGGCTATGGAAACACCATATATTTT
TRBV4-1,TRBD1,-,TRBJ1-1,15,CASNKGRGQGLTAFF,TGCGCCAGCAATAAGGGGCGCGGACAGGGGCTTACGGCTTTCTTT
TRBV7-2,-,-,TRBJ2-3,13,CASSLVSTDTQYF,TGTGCCAGCAGCTTAGTGTCCACAGATACGCAGTATTTT